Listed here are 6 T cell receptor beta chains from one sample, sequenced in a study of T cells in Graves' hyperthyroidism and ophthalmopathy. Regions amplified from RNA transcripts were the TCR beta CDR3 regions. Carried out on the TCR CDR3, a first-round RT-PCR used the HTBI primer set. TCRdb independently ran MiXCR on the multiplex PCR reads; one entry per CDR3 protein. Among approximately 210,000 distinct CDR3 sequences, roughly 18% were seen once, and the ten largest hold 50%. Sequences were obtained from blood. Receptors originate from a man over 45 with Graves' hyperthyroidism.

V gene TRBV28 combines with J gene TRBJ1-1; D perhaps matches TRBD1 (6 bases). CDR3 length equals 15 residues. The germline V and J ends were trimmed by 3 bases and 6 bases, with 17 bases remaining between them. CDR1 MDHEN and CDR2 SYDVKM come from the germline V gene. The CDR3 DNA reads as TGTGCCAGCAGTTTCGATGGGGGCAGTAACCCTGAAGCTTTCTTT. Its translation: CASSFDGGSNPEAFF.

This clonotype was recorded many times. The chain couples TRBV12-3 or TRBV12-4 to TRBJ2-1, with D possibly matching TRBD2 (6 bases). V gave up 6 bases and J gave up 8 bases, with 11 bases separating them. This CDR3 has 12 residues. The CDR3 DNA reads TGTGCCAGCAGGACGGAGGGTGATGAGCAGTTCTTC. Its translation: CASRTEGDEQFF.

The CDR3 nucleotides read TGTGCCAGCAGTGAATGGGACAGGGCATACGAGCAGTACTTC. The encoded protein is CASSEWDRAYEQYF. V and J are TRBV6-1 and TRBJ2-7; 9 bases are shared with TRBD1. V dropped 2 bases and J dropped 4; count of bases not matched to a gene: 3. CDR1 is MNHNS and CDR2 is SASEGT in the germline V gene. The CDR3 spans 14 residues.

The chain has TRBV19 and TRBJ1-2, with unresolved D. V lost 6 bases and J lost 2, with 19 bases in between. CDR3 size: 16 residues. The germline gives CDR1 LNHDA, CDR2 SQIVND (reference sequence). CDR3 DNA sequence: TGTGCCAGTAGCACTAGCAAACGGACTGCGAACTATGGCTACACCTTC. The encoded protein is CASSTSKRTANYGYTF. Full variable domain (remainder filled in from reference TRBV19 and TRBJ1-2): DGGITQSPKYLFRKEGQNVTLSCEQNLNHDAMYWYRQDPGQGLRLIYYSQIVNDFQKGDIAEGYSVSREKKESFPLTVTSAQKNPTAFYLCASSTSKRTANYGYTFGSGTRLTVV.

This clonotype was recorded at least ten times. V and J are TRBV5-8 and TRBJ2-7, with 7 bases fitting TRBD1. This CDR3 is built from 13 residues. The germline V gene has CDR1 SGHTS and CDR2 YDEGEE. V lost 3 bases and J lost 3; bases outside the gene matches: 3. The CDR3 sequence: CASSWDRNYEQYF. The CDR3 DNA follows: TGTGCCAGCAGCTGGGACAGAAACTACGAGCAGTACTTC.

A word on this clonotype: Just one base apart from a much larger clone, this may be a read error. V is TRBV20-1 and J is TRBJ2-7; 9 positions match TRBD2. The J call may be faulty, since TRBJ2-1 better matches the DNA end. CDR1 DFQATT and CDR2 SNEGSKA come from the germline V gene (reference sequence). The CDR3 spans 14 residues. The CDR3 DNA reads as TGCAGTGCTGGCGGGGGGGCCCTCTCCTACGAGCAGTTCTTC. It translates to CSAGGGALSYEQFF.